This T cell receptor beta chain came from a study of cytomegalovirus exposure and HLA in healthy donors. Study findings and constraints: There was a cluster of highly shared sequence variants that was likely a sequencing artifact.

As for this clone: Its antigen is not identified.

The primer mix had 60 Vbeta and 13 Jbeta primers. As originally analysed: In a later analysis, 80 million or so unique TCR beta chains included roughly 11 million shared by two or more donors. Sequencing was performed with immunoSEQ multiplex PCR; in TCRdb, only in-frame clones are kept and a portion is missing. The D gene and trimming were derived from the DNA, and the V and J assignments and clone size from that table. The table shows 180,000 or so clones, with over 75% occurring only once. This CDR3 is built from 16 residues. Germline values: CDR1 SGHNT, CDR2 YYREEE (reference sequence). The V segment lost 5 bases and the J segment 3 bases; nucleotides outside the gene matches: 11.

The chain carries TRBV5-4 and TRBJ2-7; 10 bases are a match to TRBD2. Sequenced input: PBMCs. This TCR was sampled from a woman in her twenties or thirties in good health and CMV-seronegative. This CDR3 is CASSNLLAGAYYEQYF. The CDR3 nucleotides read TGTGCCAGCAGTAATCTGCTAGCGGGGGCCTACTACGAGCAGTACTTC.